This T cell receptor beta chain was obtained from a study of T cell responses to AZD1222 COVID-19 vaccine. Study findings and constraints: Spike-specific TCR breadth and depth grew following two AZD1222 doses.

Assay: immunoSEQ multiplex PCR; the TCRdb copy retains only in-frame clones and omits some. The repertoire has approximately 200,000 clones, approximately 95% of them found once; the top ten carry roughly 1%. This clone was seen just once. Antigen specificity is unknown. Trimming cost V 4 bases and J 7 bases; bases outside gene matches: 8. The CDR3 covers 15 residues. CDR1 is LGHDT, CDR2 YNNKEL, per germline (reference sequence). Here the sequenced sample was peripheral blood, taken 28 days after the second AZD1222 dose. This receptor was taken from an adult who received the AZD1222 COVID-19 vaccine. This sequence joins TRBV3-1 (or the pseudogene TRBV3-2) and TRBJ2-1, with 9 nucleotides matching TRBD2. CDR3 region: CASSRDSGGVNEQFF. The CDR3 DNA sequence: TGTGCCAGCAGCCGTGATAGCGGGGGTGTAAATGAGCAGTTCTTC.